This record concerns one T cell receptor beta chain sequence. TCRdb reanalysed the 5' RACE reads using MiXCR and keeps one entry per CDR3 protein. The sample carries 150,000 to 200,000 distinct CDR3 sequences, around 19% recorded once. These data belong to a study of CD8 T cells in ankylosing spondylitis. Losses at the gene ends were 2 bases for V and 8 bases for J; bases not matched to a gene: 5. The CDR3 consists of 15 residues. Germline V gives CDR1 SNHLY, CDR2 FYNNEI. This TCR was recovered from a male donor with ankylosing spondylitis or in good health (not recorded which). The chain uses TRBV2 and TRBJ2-1, with TRBD2 matching over 11 bases. Input material: blood, either unsorted or a sorted T cell fraction (not recorded which). This CDR3 reads CASSESPGLADEQFF. CDR3 coding DNA: TGTGCCAGCAGTGAATCTCCGGGACTAGCGGATGAGCAGTTCTTC. Drawing the rest from reference TRBV2 and TRBJ2-1, the complete variable domain is EPEVTQTPSHQVTQMGQEVILRCVPISNHLYFYWYRQILGQKVEFLVSFYNNEISEKSEIFDDQFSVERPDGSNFTLKIRSTKLEDSAMYFCASSESPGLADEQFFGPGTRLTVL.